These T cell receptor beta chains were read from a single sample in a study of blood T cell repertoires in COVID-19. Assay: immunoSEQ multiplex PCR; the TCRdb copy retains only in-frame clones and omits some. The sample comprises roughly 180,000 clones, 82% of which are singletons, and more than 9% rests with the top ten. Sequencing was done on a sample of peripheral blood. All receptors come from a woman over 75 with active or convalescent COVID-19. Both conserved end residues are part of each CDR3. A D gene is named only where the DNA matches it firmly. Not all rows give a size; the values are once, few, many and, for expanded clones, a class.

cdr3_length,v_call,d_call,clone_size,j_call,cdr3_aa,cdr3_nt
15,TRBV5-4,.,.,TRBJ2-5,CASSLRVGLQETQYF,TGTGCCAGCAGCCTACGGGTGGGTCTACAAGAGACCCAGTACTTC
15,TRBV11-2,TRBD1,.,TRBJ2-1,CASTKTDRGTFEQFF,TGTGCCAGCACTAAGACCGACAGGGGCACATTTGAGCAGTTCTTC
15,TRBV11-2,TRBD1,once,TRBJ2-1,CASSSAGTDYNEQFF,TGTGCCAGCAGCTCGGCCGGGACAGACTACAATGAGCAGTTCTTC
12,TRBV11-2,TRBD2,.,TRBJ2-7,CASTTGGGVQYF,TGTGCCAGCACCACGGGGGGTGGCGTGCAGTACTTC
12,TRBV29-1,.,once,TRBJ1-2,CSVEDLYYGYTF,TGCAGCGTTGAAGATCTATACTATGGCTACACCTTC
13,TRBV18,TRBD1,.,TRBJ1-2,CASSPTGIDGYTF,TGTGCCAGCTCACCGACAGGGATAGATGGCTACACCTTC
11,TRBV12-3/TRBV12-4,.,.,TRBJ1-2,CASSQGPSYTF,TGTGCCAGCAGTCAGGGGCCGTCCTACACCTTC
14,TRBV11-2,TRBD1,.,TRBJ1-2,CASSIRQGDYGYTF,TGTGCCAGCAGCATCCGACAGGGAGACTATGGCTACACCTTC
12,TRBV9,.,.,TRBJ2-1,CASSVRFNEQFF,TGTGCCAGCAGCGTCAGGTTCAATGAGCAGTTCTTC
15,TRBV4-1,.,.,TRBJ1-4,CASSQGLVRNEKLFF,TGCGCCAGCAGCCAAGGTCTGGTACGGAATGAAAAACTGTTTTTT
13,TRBV7-9,.,.,TRBJ1-1,CASSFDMNTEAFF,TGTGCCAGCAGCTTTGACATGAACACTGAAGCTTTCTTT
13,TRBV7-9,.,.,TRBJ2-5,CASSADSRETQYF,TGTGCCAGCAGCGCAGACAGTCGAGAGACCCAGTACTTC
18,TRBV28,TRBD2,.,TRBJ2-1,CASSQISSGTGGHNEQFF,TGTGCCAGCAGTCAAATCTCTAGCGGGACGGGTGGGCACAATGAGCAGTTCTTC
13,TRBV6-5,TRBD1,.,TRBJ1-2,CASSFQGADGYTF,TGTGCCAGCAGTTTCCAGGGGGCGGATGGCTACACCTTC
14,TRBV10-3,TRBD2,.,TRBJ2-1,CAIRAGTSFNEQFF,TGTGCCATCCGGGCCGGGACTAGCTTCAATGAGCAGTTCTTC
16,TRBV7-3,TRBD1,.,TRBJ1-1,CASSRTGKTGDTEAFF,TGTGCCAGCAGCCGAACGGGGAAGACAGGGGACACTGAAGCTTTCTTT
15,TRBV19,TRBD1,.,TRBJ1-2,CASSSTGANSYGYTF,TGTGCCAGTAGTTCGACAGGGGCGAACTCCTATGGCTACACCTTC
15,TRBV9,.,once,TRBJ1-2,CASSLDTGRDYGYTF,TGTGCCAGCAGCTTAGATACAGGGCGGGACTATGGCTACACCTTC
14,TRBV6-5,.,.,TRBJ1-5,CAIRRQLSNQPQHF,TGTGCCATACGACGACAGCTAAGCAATCAGCCCCAGCATTTT
13,TRBV5-6,.,.,TRBJ2-1,CASLNTGINEQFF,TGTGCCAGCCTCAATACAGGGATCAATGAGCAGTTCTTC
15,TRBV19,TRBD1,.,TRBJ1-2,CASSTDRGFRYGYTF,TGTGCCAGTAGTACCGACAGGGGCTTTCGCTATGGCTACACCTTC
16,TRBV19,.,.,TRBJ2-6,CASSIDDRSGANVLTF,TGTGCCAGTAGTATAGACGACAGGAGTGGGGCCAACGTCCTGACTTTC
15,TRBV28,TRBD1,.,TRBJ2-7,CASTPFTGAKYEQYF,TGTGCCAGCACCCCTTTCACAGGGGCAAAGTACGAGCAGTACTTC
14,TRBV5-1,TRBD1,.,TRBJ1-1,CASSLDRGYAEAFF,TGCGCCAGCAGCTTGGACAGGGGGTACGCTGAAGCTTTCTTT
14,TRBV5-1,TRBD2,.,TRBJ2-5,CASSRSSGRETQYF,TGCGCCAGCAGCAGATCTAGCGGGAGGGAGACCCAGTACTTC
14,TRBV21-1,.,.,TRBJ2-7,CASTDLSGSYEQYF,TGTGCCAGCACCGACCTTAGCGGCTCCTACGAGCAGTACTTC
15,TRBV14,.,.,TRBJ1-1,CASSQDGRANTEAFF,TGTGCCAGCAGCCAAGATGGGAGGGCGAACACTGAAGCTTTCTTT
16,TRBV18,TRBD1,.,TRBJ1-2,CASSPGGQAINYGYTF,TGTGCCAGCTCACCGGGGGGACAGGCGATTAACTATGGCTACACCTTC
14,TRBV5-4,.,.,TRBJ2-5,CASSSGGTGETQYF,TGTGCCAGCAGCTCGGGCGGGACTGGGGAGACCCAGTACTTC
12,TRBV12-3/TRBV12-4,.,.,TRBJ2-7,CASSKAGDEQYF,TGTGCCAGCAGTAAGGCAGGGGACGAGCAGTACTTC
17,TRBV5-1,.,.,TRBJ2-6,CASSLAVAISGANVLTF,TGCGCCAGCAGCTTGGCCGTGGCCATCTCTGGGGCCAACGTCCTGACTTTC